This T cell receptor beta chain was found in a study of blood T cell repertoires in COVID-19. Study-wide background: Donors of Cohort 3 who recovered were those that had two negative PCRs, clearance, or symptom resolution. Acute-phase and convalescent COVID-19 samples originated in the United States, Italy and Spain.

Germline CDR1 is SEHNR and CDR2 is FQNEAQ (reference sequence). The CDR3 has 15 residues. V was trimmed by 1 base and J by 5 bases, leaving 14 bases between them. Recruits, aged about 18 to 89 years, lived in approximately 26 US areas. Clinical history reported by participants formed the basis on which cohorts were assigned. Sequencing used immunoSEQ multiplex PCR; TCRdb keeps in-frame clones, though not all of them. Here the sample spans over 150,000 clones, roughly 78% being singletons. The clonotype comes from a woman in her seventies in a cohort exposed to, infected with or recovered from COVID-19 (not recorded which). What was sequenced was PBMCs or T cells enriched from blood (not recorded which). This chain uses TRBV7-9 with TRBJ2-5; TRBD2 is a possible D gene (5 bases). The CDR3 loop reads CASSLGLARLETQYF. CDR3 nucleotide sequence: TGTGCCAGCAGCTTAGGTCTAGCCAGGTTGGAGACCCAGTACTTC.